These 7 T cell receptor beta chains originate from one sample sequenced in a study of blood T cell repertoires in COVID-19. Sequencing used immunoSEQ multiplex PCR; TCRdb keeps in-frame clones, though not all of them. The table includes 150,000 to 200,000 clones, around 87% detected once. What was sequenced was peripheral blood. Receptors originate from a man between 18 and 29 years old with acute or convalescent COVID-19.

A single count supports this clone. The chain links TRBV5-1 to TRBJ2-7; D unclear. This CDR3 spans 14 amino acids. The V gene's germline CDR1 is SGHRS and CDR2 YFSETQ. Trimming took off 5 bases at V and 6 bases at J, with 18 bases between the two ends. CDR3 in DNA: TGCGCCAGCAGTAAAGCCCGACAAGACCTCGAGCAGTACTTC. This gives the protein CASSKARQDLEQYF.

This clone was seen just once. This chain uses TRBV5-1 with TRBJ2-3; the D is unclear. The CDR3 sequence is 15 residues long. V shed 7 bases and J shed 1 base, with 16 bases lying between them. Germline lookup yields CDR1 SGHRS and CDR2 YFSETQ. The CDR3 loop is CASSYYAKGTDTQYF. As DNA, the CDR3 is TGCGCCAGCTCTTACTACGCAAAGGGCACAGATACGCAGTATTTT.

This chain links TRBV3-1 (or the pseudogene TRBV3-2) with TRBJ2-5, with 8 bases identical to TRBD2. CDR1 is LGHDT, CDR2 YNNKEL, per germline (reference sequence). The V segment lost 1 base and the J segment 6 bases; nucleotides outside the gene matches: 7. This CDR3 contains 15 residues. CDR3 in DNA: TGTGCCAGCAGCCAAGGAGCGGGGGCCGGGAAGACCCAGTACTTC. This encodes CASSQGAGAGKTQYF.

This rearrangement joins TRBV14 to TRBJ2-7; 7 bases agree with TRBD1. V gave up 4 bases and J gave up 7 bases; unmatched junction bases: 10. CDR1 is SGHDN and CDR2 is FVKESK in the germline V gene. The CDR3 consists of 14 residues. This chain's CDR3 is CASSPRDRYREQYV. CDR3 bases: TGTGCCAGCAGCCCCCGGGACAGATATCGAGAGCAGTACGTC.

V gene TRBV4-2 combines with J gene TRBJ1-1; the D gene is possibly TRBD1 (6 bases). The germline gives CDR1 LGHNA, CDR2 YNFKEQ. The CDR3 sequence is 15 residues long. The V gene lost 4 bases and the J gene lost 1 base, with 13 bases spanning the gap. CDR3 coding DNA: TGTGCCAGCAGCCTCACGGCAGGGGCGAACACTGAAGCTTTCTTT. Its translation: CASSLTAGANTEAFF.

The CDR3: CASSFGGEKLFF. CDR3 nucleotides: TGTGCCAGCAGCTTCGGGGGGGAAAAACTGTTTTTT. The rearrangement uses TRBV7-9 and TRBJ1-4; weak D call: TRBD1 (5 bases). The CDR3 runs 12 residues. From germline, CDR1 is SEHNR and CDR2 FQNEAQ (reference sequence). With 3 bases removed from V and 8 bases from J, the gap between germline ends came to 7 bases.

The chain couples TRBV7-9 to TRBJ2-3; TRBD2 is a possible D gene (6 bases). This CDR3 contains 17 residues. Trimming took 1 base from V and 0 from J, leaving 14 bases between them. Germline V gives CDR1 SEHNR, CDR2 FQNEAQ (reference sequence). The CDR3 nucleotides read TGTGCCAGCAGCTTAGGTCGGGGGAATCCTAGCACAGATACGCAGTATTTT. Its protein product is CASSLGRGNPSTDTQYF.